This T cell receptor (beta chain) was sequenced in a study of blood T cell repertoires in COVID-19. The table came from immunoSEQ multiplex PCR; TCRdb's copy has only in-frame clones and leaves some out. The sample contains around 200,000 clones, 80% to 90% of which appear only once. Deletions cut 3 bases from V and 10 bases from J, with 4 bases between. The germline gives CDR1 MNHEY, CDR2 SVGAGI. The CDR3 consists of 10 residues. The chain carries TRBV6-5 and TRBJ2-1; D is uncertain. This TCR was sampled from a woman between 50 and 59 years old with acute or convalescent COVID-19. The sample taken for sequencing was peripheral blood. The CDR3: CASSYREQFF. The DNA for the CDR3 is TGTGCCAGCAGTTATAGAGAGCAGTTCTTC.